This TCR beta chain stems from a study of shared clonotypes between healthy human individuals. Whole-study findings and limits: Lower generation probabilities were found for non-shared clonotypes than for those shared by all four donors.

Worth noting for this clone: Its antigen is currently unknown.

Clones were sequenced by immunoSEQ multiplex PCR, and TCRdb holds only the in-frame ones, with some missing. The sample holds over 850,000 clones, more than 75% seen once. The V gene end was trimmed by 1 base and the J gene end by 4 bases; junction bases not matched to a gene: 5. Germline loops: CDR1 MDHEN, CDR2 SYDVKM. The CDR3 runs 15 residues. The origin of this receptor is a man aged 18 to 30 in good health. Some clones in this sample may be carry-over from other donors' samples. This chain connects TRBV28 to TRBJ2-5; 8 nucleotides align to TRBD1. The sample was memory CD4+ T cells from PBMCs. The subset is: CD45RA-negative fraction. CDR3 protein: CASSLSDRGTETQYF. DNA of the CDR3: TGTGCCAGCAGTTTATCCGACAGGGGAACAGAGACCCAGTACTTC. The whole variable domain, filled in from reference TRBV28 and TRBJ2-5, reads DVKVTQSSRYLVKRTGEKVFLECVQDMDHENMFWYRQDPGLGLRLIYFSYDVKMKEKGDIPEGYSVSREKKERFSLILESASTNQTSMYLCASSLSDRGTETQYFGPGTRLLVL.